The entry below gives a single TCR beta chain sequence along with its context. The antigen remains unidentified. Assay: immunoSEQ multiplex PCR; the TCRdb copy retains only in-frame clones and omits some. The table shows fewer than 30,000 clones, with about 81% occurring only once. The sample comes from a study of stem cell transplantation in POMP-related autoinflammatory disease. Findings and limits, study-wide: Fewer unique TRB V-J gene pairings were identified in patients with PRAID.

Prominent immunodeficiency with autoinflammation defined PRAID. The V gene lost 4 bases and the J gene lost 4 bases, with 17 bases spanning the gap. The CDR3 is made up of 16 amino acids. Germline CDR1 reads MDHEN; CDR2 reads SYDVKM. The receptor's source is a human donor with POMP-related autoinflammation and immune dysregulation (PRAID). J is TRBJ2-1 and V is TRBV28, with D unresolved. The sequenced sample was CD4+ T cells from PBMCs, obtained before stem cell transplantation. The CDR3 bases are TGTGCCAGCAGTTCATGGCTATTGAGTGGGTACAATGAGCAGTTCTTC. Its protein product is CASSSWLLSGYNEQFF.